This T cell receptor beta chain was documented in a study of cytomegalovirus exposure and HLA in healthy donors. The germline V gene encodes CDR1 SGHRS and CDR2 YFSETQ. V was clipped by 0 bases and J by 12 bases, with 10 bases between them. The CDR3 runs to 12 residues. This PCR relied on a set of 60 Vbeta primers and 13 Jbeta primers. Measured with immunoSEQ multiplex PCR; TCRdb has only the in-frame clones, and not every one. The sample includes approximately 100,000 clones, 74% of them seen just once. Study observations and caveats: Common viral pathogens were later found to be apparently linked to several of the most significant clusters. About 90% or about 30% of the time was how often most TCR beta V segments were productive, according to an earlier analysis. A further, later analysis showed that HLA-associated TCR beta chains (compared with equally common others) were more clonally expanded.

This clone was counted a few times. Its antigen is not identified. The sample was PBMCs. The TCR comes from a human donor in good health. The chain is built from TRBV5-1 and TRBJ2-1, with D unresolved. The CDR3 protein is CASSLESDGQFF. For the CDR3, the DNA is TGCGCCAGCAGCTTGGAGAGCGACGGGCAGTTCTTC.